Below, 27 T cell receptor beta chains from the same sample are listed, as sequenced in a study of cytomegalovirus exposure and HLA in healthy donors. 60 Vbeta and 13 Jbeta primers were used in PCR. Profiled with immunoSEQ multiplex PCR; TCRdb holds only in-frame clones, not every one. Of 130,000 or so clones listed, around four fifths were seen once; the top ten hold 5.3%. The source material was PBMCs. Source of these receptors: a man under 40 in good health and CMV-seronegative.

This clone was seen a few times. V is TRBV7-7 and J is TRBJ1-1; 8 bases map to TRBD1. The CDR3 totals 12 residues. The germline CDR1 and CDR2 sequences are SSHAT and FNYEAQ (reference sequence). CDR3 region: CASGQGNTEAFF. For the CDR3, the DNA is TGTGCTTCTGGACAGGGGAACACTGAAGCTTTCTTT.

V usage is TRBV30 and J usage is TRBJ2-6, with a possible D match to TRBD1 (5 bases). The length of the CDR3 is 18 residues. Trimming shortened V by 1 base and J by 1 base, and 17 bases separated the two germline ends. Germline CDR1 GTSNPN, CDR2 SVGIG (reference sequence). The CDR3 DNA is TGTGCCTGGAGTGAACCATTTCATGACAGATCTGGGGCCAACGTCCTGACTTTC. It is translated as CAWSEPFHDRSGANVLTF.

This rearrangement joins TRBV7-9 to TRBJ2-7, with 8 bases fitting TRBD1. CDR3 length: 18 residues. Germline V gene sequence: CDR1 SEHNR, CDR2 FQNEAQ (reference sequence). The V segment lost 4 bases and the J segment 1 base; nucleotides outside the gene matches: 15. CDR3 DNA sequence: TGTGCCAGCAGCTCAATTCCGGGACAGGTGTCTGGATCCTACGAGCAGTACTTC. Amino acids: CASSSIPGQVSGSYEQYF.

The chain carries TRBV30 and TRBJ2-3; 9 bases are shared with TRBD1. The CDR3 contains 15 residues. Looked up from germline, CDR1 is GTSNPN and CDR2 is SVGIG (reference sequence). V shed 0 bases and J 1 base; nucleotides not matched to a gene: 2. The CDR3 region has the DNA TGTGCCTGGAGTGTACGGACAGGGGGCACAGATACGCAGTATTTT. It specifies CAWSVRTGGTDTQYF.

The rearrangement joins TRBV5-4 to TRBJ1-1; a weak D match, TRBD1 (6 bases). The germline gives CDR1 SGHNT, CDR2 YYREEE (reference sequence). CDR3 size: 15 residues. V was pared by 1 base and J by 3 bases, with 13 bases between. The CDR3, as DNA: TGTGCCAGCAGCTTGCTTGGGGGCGCGGACACTGAAGCTTTCTTT. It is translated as CASSLLGGADTEAFF.

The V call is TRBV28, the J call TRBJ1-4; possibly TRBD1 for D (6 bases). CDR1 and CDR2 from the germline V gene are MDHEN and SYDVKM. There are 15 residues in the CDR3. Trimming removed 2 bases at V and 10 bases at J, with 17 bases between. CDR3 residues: CASSLIGGDNGKLFF. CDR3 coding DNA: TGTGCCAGCAGTTTAATAGGGGGGGATAACGGAAAACTGTTTTTT.

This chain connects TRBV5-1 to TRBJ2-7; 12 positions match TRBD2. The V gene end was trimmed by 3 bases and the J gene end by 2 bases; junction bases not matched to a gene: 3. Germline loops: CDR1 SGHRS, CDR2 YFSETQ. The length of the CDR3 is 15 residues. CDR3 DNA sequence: TGCGCCAGCAGCTCGACTAGCGGGGGAACCTACGAGCAGTACTTC. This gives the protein CASSSTSGGTYEQYF. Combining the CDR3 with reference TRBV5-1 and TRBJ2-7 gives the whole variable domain KAGVTQTPRYLIKTRGQQVTLSCSPISGHRSVSWYQQTPGQGLQFLFEYFSETQRNKGNFPGRFSGRQFSNSRSEMNVSTLELGDSALYLCASSSTSGGTYEQYFGPGTRLTVT.

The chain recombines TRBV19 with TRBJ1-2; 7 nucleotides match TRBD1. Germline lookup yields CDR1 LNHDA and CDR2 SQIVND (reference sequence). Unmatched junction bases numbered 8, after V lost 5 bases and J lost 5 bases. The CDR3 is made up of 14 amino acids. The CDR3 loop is CASSPGQDQYGYTF. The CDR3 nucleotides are TGTGCCAGTAGTCCCGGACAGGACCAGTATGGCTACACCTTC.

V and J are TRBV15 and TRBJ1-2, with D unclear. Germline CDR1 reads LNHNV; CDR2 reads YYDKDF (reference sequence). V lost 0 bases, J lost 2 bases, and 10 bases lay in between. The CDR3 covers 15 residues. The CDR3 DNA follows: TGTGCCACCAGCAGAGATCGAGCGGTGAACTATGGCTACACCTTC. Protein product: CATSRDRAVNYGYTF.

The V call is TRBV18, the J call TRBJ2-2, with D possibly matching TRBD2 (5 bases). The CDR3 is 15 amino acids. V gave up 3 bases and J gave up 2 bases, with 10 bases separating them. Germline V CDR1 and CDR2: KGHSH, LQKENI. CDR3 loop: CASSPRTGNTGELFF. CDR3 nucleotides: TGTGCCAGCTCACCGAGGACTGGAAACACCGGGGAGCTGTTTTTT.

The CDR3 sequence is CASSFGGSYEQYF. The CDR3 DNA is TGTGCCAGCAGCTTTGGGGGGTCCTACGAGCAGTACTTC. This chain links TRBV13 with TRBJ2-7; D is possibly TRBD2 (6 bases). V gave up 3 bases and J gave up 1 base, with 7 bases separating them. The CDR3 sequence is 13 residues long. Germline V lookup: CDR1 PRHDT, CDR2 FYEKMQ (reference sequence).

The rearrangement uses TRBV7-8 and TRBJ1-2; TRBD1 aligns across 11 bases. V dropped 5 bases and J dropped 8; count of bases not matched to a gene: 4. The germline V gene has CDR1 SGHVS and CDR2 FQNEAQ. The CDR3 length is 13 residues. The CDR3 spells CASSLGQGGGYTF. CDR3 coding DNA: TGTGCCAGCAGCCTGGGACAGGGGGGAGGCTACACCTTC.

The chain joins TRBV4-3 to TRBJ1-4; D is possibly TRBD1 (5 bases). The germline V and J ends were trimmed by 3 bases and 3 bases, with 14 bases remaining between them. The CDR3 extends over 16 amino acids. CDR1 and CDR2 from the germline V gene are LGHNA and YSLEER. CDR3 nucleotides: TGCGCCAGCAGCCATAGGAAGACAGTAGCTAATGAAAAACTGTTTTTT. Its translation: CASSHRKTVANEKLFF.

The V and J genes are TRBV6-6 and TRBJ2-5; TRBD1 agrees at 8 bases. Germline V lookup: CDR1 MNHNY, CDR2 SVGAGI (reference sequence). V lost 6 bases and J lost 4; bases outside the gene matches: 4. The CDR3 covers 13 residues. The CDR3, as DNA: TGTGCCAGCAGCCCGACAGGGGCAGAGACCCAGTACTTC. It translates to CASSPTGAETQYF.

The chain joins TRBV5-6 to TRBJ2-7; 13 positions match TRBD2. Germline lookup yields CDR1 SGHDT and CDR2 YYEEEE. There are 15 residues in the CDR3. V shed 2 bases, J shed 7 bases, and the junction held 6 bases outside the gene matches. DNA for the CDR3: TGTGCCAGCAGCTTCGGAGGACTAGCGGGAGAGGAGCAGTACTTC. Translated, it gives CASSFGGLAGEEQYF.

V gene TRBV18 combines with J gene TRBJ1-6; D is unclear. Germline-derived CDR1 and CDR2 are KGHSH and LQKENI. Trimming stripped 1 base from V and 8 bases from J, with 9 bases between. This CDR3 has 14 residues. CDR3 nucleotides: TGTGCCAGCTCACCACTACCGGGAGATTCACCCCTCCACTTT. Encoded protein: CASSPLPGDSPLHF.

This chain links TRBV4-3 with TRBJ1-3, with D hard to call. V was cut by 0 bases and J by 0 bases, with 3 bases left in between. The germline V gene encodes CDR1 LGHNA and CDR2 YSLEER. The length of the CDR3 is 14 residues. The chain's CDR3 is CASSQDISGNTIYF. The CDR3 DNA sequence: TGCGCCAGCAGCCAAGATATCTCTGGAAACACCATATATTTT.

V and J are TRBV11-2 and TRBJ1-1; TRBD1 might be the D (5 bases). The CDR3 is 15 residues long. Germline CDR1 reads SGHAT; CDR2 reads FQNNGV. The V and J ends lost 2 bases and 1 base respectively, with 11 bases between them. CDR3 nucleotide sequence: TGTGCCAGCAGCTTAAGGTTCAGGGAGAACACTGAAGCTTTCTTT. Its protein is CASSLRFRENTEAFF.

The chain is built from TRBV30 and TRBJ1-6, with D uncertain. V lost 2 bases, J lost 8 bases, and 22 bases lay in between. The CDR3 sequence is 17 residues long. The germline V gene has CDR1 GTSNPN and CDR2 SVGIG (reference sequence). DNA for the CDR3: TGTGCCTGGAGTTACCCTGATGGTTTATGGGCTTATTCACCCCTCCACTTT. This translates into CAWSYPDGLWAYSPLHF.

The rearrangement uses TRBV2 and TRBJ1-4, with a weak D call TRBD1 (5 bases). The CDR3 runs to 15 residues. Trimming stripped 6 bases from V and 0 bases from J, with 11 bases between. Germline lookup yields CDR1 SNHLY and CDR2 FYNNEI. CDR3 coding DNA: TGTGCCAGCAGGCCCGACAGAGCAACTAATGAAAAACTGTTTTTT. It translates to CASRPDRATNEKLFF.

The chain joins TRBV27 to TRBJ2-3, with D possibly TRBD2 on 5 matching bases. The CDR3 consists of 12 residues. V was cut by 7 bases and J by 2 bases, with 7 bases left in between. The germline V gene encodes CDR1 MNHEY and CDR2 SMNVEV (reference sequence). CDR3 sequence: CASKADTDTQYF. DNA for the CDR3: TGTGCCAGCAAAGCGGACACAGATACGCAGTATTTT.

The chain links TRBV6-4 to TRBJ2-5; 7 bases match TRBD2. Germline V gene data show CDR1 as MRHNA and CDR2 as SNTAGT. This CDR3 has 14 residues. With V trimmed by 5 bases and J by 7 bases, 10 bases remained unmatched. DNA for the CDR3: TGTGCCAGCAGTCTCACGGGGGGACGGGGGACCCAGTACTTC. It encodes CASSLTGGRGTQYF.

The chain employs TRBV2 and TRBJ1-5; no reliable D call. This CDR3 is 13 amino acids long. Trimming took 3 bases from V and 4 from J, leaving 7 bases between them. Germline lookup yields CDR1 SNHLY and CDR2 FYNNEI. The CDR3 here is CASSDEKNQPQHF. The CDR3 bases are TGTGCCAGCAGTGACGAGAAGAATCAGCCCCAGCATTTT.

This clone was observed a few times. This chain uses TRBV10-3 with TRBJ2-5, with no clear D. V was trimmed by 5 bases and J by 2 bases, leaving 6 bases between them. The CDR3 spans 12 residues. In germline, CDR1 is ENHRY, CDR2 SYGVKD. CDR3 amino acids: CAISKQQETQYF. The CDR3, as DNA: TGTGCCATCAGTAAACAGCAAGAGACCCAGTACTTC.

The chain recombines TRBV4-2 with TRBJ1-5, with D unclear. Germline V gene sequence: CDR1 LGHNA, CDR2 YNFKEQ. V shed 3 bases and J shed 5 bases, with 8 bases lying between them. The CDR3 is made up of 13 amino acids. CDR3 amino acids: CASSHRLDQPQHF. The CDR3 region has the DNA TGTGCCAGCAGCCACCGCTTAGATCAGCCCCAGCATTTT.

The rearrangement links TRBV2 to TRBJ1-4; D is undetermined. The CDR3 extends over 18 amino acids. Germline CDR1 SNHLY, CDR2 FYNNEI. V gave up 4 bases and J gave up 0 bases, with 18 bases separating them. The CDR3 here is CASSAWAGTIATNEKLFF. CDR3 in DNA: TGTGCCAGCAGTGCCTGGGCGGGAACCATAGCAACTAATGAAAAACTGTTTTTT.

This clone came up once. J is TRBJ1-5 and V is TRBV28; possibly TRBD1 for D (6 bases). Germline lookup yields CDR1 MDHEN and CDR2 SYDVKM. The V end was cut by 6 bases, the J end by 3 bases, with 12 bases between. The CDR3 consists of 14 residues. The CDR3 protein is CASRPDRNNQPQHF. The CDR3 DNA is TGTGCCAGCAGACCCGACAGGAACAATCAGCCCCAGCATTTT.